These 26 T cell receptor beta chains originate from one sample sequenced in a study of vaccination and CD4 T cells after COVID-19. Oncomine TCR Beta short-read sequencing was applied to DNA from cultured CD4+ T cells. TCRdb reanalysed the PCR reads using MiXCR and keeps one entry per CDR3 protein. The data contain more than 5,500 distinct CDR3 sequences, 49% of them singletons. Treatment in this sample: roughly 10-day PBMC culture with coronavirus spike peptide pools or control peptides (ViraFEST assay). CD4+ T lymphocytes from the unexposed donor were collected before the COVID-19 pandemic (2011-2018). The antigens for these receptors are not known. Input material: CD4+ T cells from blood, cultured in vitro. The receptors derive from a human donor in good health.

The CDR3 protein is CASSPGRGVRETQYF. CDR3 sequence (DNA): TGTGCCAGCAGCCCCGGAAGGGGGGTTAGGGAGACCCAGTACTTC. The chain links TRBV11-3 to TRBJ2-5, with D perhaps matching TRBD1 or TRBD2 (6 bases each). V lost 5 bases to trimming and J lost 5 bases, with 18 bases between them. This CDR3 spans 15 amino acids. The germline V gene encodes CDR1 SGHNT and CDR2 YENEEA.

The CDR3 nucleotides read TGTGCCAGCAGACCTACAGGGGGCTGGAGGGATACGCAGTATTTT. Its protein product is CASRPTGGWRDTQYF. V usage is TRBV6-1 and J usage is TRBJ2-3; 9 nucleotides match TRBD1. V dropped 6 bases and J dropped 6; count of bases not matched to a gene: 10. The CDR3 runs 15 residues. In germline, CDR1 is MNHNS, CDR2 SASEGT.

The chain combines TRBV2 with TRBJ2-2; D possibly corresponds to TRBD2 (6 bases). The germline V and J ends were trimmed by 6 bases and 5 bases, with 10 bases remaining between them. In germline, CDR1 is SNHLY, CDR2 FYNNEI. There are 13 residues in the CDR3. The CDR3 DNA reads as TGTGCCAGCAGGCGGGAACTGACCGGGGAGCTGTTTTTT. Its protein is CASRRELTGELFF. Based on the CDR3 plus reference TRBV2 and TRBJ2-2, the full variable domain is EPEVTQTPSHQVTQMGQEVILRCVPISNHLYFYWYRQILGQKVEFLVSFYNNEISEKSEIFDDQFSVERPDGSNFTLKIRSTKLEDSAMYFCASRRELTGELFFGEGSRLTVL.

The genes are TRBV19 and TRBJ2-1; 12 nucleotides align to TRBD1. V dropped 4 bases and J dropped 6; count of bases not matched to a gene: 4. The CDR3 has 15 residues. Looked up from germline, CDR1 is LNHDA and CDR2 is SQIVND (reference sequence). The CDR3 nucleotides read TGTGCCAGTAGTACCGGGACAGGGGGCTTCAATGAGCAGTTCTTC. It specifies CASSTGTGGFNEQFF. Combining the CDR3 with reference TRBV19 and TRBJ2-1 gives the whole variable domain DGGITQSPKYLFRKEGQNVTLSCEQNLNHDAMYWYRQDPGQGLRLIYYSQIVNDFQKGDIAEGYSVSREKKESFPLTVTSAQKNPTAFYLCASSTGTGGFNEQFFGPGTRLTVL.

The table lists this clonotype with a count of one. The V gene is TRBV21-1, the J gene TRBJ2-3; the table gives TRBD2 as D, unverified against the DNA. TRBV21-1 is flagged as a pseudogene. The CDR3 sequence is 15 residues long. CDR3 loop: CASPKGREGTDTQYF. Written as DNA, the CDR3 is TGTGCCAGCCCAAAGGGGAGGGAGGGAACAGATACGCAGTATTTT.

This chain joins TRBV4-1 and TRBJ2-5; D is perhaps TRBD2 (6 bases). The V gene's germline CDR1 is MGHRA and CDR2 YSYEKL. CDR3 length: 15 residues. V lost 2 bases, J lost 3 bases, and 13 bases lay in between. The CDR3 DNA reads TGCGCCAGCAGCCAACGGGGACTGGGGAAAGAGACCCAGTACTTC. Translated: CASSQRGLGKETQYF.

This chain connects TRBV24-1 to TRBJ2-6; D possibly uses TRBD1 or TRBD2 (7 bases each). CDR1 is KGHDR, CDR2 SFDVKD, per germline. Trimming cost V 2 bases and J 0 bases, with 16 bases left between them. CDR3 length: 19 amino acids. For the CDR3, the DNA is TGTGCCACCAGTGATTCCTACAGGGGAGGGCTCTCTGGGGCCAACGTCCTGACTTTC. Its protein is CATSDSYRGGLSGANVLTF.

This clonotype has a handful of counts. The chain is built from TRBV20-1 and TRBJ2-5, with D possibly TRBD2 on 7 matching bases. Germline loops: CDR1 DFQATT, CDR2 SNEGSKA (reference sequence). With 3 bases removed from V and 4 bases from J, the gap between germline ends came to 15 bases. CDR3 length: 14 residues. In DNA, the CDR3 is TGCAGTGCTAGGAAGGGGGGGGCTGGAGAGACCCAGTACTTC. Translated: CSARKGGAGETQYF.

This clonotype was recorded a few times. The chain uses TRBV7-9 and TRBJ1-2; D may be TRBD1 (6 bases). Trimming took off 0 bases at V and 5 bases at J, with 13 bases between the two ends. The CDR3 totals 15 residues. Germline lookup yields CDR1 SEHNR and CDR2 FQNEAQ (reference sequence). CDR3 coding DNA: TGTGCCAGCAGCTTAGCTTCCGGGACACCATATGGCTACACCTTC. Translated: CASSLASGTPYGYTF.

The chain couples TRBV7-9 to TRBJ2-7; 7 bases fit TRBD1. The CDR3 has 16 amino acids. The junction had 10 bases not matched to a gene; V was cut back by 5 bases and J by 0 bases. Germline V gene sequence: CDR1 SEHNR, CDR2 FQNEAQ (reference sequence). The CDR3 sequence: CASSPRDRDDSYEQYF. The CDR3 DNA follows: TGTGCCAGCAGCCCGCGAGACAGGGATGACTCCTACGAGCAGTACTTC. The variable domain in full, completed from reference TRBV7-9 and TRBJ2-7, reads DTGVSQNPRHKITKRGQNVTFRCDPISEHNRLYWYRQTLGQGPEFLTYFQNEAQLEKSRLLSDRFSAERPKGSFSTLEIQRTEQGDSAMYLCASSPRDRDDSYEQYFGPGTRLTVT.

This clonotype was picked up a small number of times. This chain's CDR3 is CASSSQGGRRNQPQHF. The CDR3 DNA follows: TGTGCCAGCAGTTCCCAGGGGGGGCGTCGCAATCAGCCCCAGCATTTT. The V gene is TRBV27, the J gene TRBJ1-5; 7 bases map to TRBD1. The CDR3 runs to 16 residues. Germline CDR1 MNHEY, CDR2 SMNVEV (reference sequence). V shed 4 bases and J 2 bases; nucleotides not matched to a gene: 8.

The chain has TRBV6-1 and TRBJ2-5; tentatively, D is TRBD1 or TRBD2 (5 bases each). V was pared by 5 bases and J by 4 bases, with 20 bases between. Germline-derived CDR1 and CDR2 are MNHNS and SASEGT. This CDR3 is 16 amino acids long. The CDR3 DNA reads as TGTGCCAGCAGTCCCGGGACGGGAAACCGGGGAGAGACCCAGTACTTC. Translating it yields CASSPGTGNRGETQYF.

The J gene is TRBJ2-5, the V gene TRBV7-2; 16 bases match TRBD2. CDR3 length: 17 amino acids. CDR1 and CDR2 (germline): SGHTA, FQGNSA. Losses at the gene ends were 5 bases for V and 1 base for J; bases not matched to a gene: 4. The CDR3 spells CASSMGLAGGAQETQYF. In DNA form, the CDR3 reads TGTGCCAGCAGCATGGGACTAGCGGGGGGGGCCCAAGAGACCCAGTACTTC.

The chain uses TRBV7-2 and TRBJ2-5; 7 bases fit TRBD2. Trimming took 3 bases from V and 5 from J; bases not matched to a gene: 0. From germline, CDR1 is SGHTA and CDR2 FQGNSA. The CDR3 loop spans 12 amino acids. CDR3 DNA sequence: TGTGCCAGCAGCTTTAGCGGGGAGACCCAGTACTTC. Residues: CASSFSGETQYF.

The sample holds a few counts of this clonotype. The CDR3 coding sequence is TGTGCCAGCAGTGGACAGGGGGGGAGCAATCAGCCCCAGCATTTT. Translation gives CASSGQGGSNQPQHF. The chain employs TRBV2 and TRBJ1-5, with 9 bases aligning to TRBD1. The germline CDR1 and CDR2 sequences are SNHLY and FYNNEI. CDR3 length: 15 amino acids. J was trimmed by 1 base and V by 4 bases; bases with no gene match: 2.

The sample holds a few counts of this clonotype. Here the CDR3 DNA reads TGTGCCAGCAGTTACATGTCCGGAAGTACCGGTTCACCCCTCCACTTT. Its translation is CASSYMSGSTGSPLHF. V is TRBV6-2 or TRBV6-3 and J is TRBJ1-6; no reliable D call. The V end lost 2 bases, the J end lost 9 bases, and 17 bases lay between the germline ends. Germline lookup yields CDR1 MNHEY and CDR2 SVGEGT. The CDR3 totals 16 residues.

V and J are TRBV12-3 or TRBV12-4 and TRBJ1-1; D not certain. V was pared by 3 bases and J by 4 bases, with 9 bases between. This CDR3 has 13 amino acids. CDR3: CASSLGKPTEAFF. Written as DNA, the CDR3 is TGTGCCAGCAGTTTGGGGAAACCCACTGAAGCTTTCTTT.

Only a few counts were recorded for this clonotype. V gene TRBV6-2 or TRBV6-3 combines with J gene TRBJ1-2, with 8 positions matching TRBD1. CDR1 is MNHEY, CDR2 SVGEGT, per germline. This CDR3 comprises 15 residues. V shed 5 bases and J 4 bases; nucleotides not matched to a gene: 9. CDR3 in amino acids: CASSPGQGEGYGYTF. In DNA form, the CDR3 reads TGTGCCAGCAGTCCAGGACAGGGAGAAGGCTATGGCTACACCTTC.

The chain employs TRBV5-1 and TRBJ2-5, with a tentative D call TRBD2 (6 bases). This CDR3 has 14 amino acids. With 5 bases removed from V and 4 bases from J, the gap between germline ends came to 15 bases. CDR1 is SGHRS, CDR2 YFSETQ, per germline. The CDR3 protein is CASSPGTASETQYF. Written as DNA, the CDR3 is TGCGCCAGCAGTCCCGGGACTGCATCAGAGACCCAGTACTTC. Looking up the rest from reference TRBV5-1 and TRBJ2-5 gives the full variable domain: KAGVTQTPRYLIKTRGQQVTLSCSPISGHRSVSWYQQTPGQGLQFLFEYFSETQRNKGNFPGRFSGRQFSNSRSEMNVSTLELGDSALYLCASSPGTASETQYFGPGTRLLVL.

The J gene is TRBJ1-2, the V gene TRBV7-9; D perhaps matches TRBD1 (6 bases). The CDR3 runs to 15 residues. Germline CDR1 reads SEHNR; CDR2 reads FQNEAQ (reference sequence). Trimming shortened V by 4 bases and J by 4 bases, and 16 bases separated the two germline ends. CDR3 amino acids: CASSSSIRGGYGYTF. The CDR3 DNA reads TGTGCCAGCAGCTCATCAATCAGGGGCGGCTATGGCTACACCTTC. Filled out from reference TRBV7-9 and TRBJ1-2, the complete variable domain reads DTGVSQNPRHKITKRGQNVTFRCDPISEHNRLYWYRQTLGQGPEFLTYFQNEAQLEKSRLLSDRFSAERPKGSFSTLEIQRTEQGDSAMYLCASSSSIRGGYGYTFGSGTRLTVV.

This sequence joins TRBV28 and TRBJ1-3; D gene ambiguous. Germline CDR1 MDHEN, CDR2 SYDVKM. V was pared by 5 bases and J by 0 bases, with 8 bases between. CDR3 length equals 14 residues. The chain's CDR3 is CASSPGTSGNTIYF. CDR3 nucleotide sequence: TGTGCCAGCAGTCCGGGAACCTCTGGAAACACCATATATTTT.

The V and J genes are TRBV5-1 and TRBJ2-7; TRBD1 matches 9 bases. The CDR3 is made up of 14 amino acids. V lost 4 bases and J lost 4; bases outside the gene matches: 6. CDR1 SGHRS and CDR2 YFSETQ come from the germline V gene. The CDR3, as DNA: TGCGCCAGCAGCCTAGGGACAGGGAGGTACGAGCAGTACTTC. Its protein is CASSLGTGRYEQYF.

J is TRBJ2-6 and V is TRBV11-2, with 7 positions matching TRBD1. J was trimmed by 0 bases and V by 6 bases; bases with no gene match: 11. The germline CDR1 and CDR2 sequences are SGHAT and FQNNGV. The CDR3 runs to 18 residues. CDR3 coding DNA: TGTGCCAGCAGAAGTTACAGGGGCCCAAGCTCTGGGGCCAACGTCCTGACTTTC. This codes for CASRSYRGPSSGANVLTF. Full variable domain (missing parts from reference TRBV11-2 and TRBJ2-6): EAGVAQSPRYKIIEKRQSVAFWCNPISGHATLYWYQQILGQGPKLLIQFQNNGVVDDSQLPKDRFSAERLKGVDSTLKIQPAKLEDSAVYLCASRSYRGPSSGANVLTFGAGSRLTVL.

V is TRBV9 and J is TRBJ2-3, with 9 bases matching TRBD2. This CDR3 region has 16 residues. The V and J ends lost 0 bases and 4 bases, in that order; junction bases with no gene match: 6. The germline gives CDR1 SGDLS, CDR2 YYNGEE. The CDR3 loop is CASSVAGGGASDTQYF. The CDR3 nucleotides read TGTGCCAGCAGCGTAGCAGGCGGGGGGGCCTCAGATACGCAGTATTTT.

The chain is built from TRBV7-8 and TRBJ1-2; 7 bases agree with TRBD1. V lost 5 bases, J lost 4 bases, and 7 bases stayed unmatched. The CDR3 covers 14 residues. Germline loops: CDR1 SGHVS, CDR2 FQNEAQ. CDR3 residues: CASSPREGAYGYTF. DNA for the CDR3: TGTGCCAGCAGCCCCCGCGAGGGGGCCTATGGCTACACCTTC. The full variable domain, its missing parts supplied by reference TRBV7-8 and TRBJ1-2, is GAGVSQSPRYKVAKRGQDVALRCDPISGHVSLFWYQQALGQGPEFLTYFQNEAQLDKSGLPSDRFFAERPEGSVSTLKIQRTQQEDSAVYLCASSPREGAYGYTFGSGTRLTVV.

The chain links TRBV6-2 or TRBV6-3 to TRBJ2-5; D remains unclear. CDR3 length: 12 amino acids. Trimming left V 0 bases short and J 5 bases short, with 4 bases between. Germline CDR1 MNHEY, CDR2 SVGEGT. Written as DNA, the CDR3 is TGTGCCAGCAGTTACTCTCGGGAGACCCAGTACTTC. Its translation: CASSYSRETQYF.